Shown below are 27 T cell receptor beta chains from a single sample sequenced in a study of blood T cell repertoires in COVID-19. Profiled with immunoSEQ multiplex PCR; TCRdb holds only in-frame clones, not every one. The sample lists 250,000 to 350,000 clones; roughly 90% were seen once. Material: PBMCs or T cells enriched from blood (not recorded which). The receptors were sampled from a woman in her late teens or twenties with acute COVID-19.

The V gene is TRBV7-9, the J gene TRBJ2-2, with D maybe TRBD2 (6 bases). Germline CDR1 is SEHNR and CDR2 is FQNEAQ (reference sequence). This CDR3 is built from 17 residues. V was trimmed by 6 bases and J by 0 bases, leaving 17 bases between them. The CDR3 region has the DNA TGTGCCAGCAGTTCGAGGTCTGGCGGGGCGAACACCGGGGAGCTGTTTTTT. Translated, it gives CASSSRSGGANTGELFF.

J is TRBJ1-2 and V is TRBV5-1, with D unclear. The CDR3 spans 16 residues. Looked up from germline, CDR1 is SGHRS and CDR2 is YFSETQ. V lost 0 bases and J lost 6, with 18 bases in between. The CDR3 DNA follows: TGCGCCAGCAGCTTGGCCCTTGGTGGAGGGCCCAATGGCTACACCTTC. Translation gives CASSLALGGGPNGYTF.

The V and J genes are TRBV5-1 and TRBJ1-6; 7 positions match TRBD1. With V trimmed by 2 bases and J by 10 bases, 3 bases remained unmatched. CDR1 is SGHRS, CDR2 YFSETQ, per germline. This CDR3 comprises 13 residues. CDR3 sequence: CASSFDRASPLHF. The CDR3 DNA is TGCGCCAGCAGCTTCGACAGGGCCTCACCCCTCCACTTT. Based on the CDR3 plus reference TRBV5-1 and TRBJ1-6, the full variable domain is KAGVTQTPRYLIKTRGQQVTLSCSPISGHRSVSWYQQTPGQGLQFLFEYFSETQRNKGNFPGRFSGRQFSNSRSEMNVSTLELGDSALYLCASSFDRASPLHFGNGTRLTVT.

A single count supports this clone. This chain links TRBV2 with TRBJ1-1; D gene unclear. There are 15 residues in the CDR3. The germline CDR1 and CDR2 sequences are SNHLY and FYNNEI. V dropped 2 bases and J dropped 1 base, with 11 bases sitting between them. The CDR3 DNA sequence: TGTGCCAGCAGTGAATCTGCAGCGGGGAACACTGAAGCTTTCTTT. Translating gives CASSESAAGNTEAFF.

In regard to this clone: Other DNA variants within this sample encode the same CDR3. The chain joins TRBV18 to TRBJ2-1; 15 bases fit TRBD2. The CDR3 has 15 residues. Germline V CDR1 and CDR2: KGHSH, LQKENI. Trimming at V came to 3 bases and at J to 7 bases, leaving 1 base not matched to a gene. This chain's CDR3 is CASSPGTSGRNEQFF. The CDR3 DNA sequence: TGTGCCAGCTCACCTGGGACTAGCGGGAGGAATGAGCAGTTCTTC.

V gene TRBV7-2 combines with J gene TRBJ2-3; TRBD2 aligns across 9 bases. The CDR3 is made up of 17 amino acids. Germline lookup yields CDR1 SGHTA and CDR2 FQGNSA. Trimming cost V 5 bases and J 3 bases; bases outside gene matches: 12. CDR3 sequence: CASSPGGSSGRTDTQYF. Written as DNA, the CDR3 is TGTGCCAGCAGCCCGGGGGGGAGTAGCGGGAGAACAGATACGCAGTATTTT.

In DNA form, the CDR3 reads TGTGCCAGTTTTCCCTCGAAAGCGGGGGGCTACACCTTC. Residues: CASFPSKAGGYTF. This chain uses TRBV6-5 with TRBJ1-2; D unclear. The CDR3 sequence is 13 residues long. V lost 9 bases and J lost 8, with 19 bases in between. Germline V gene data show CDR1 as MNHEY and CDR2 as SVGAGI.

CDR3: CATSRNRGGTEAFF. The CDR3 nucleotides read TGTGCCACCAGCAGAAACAGGGGAGGTACTGAAGCTTTCTTT. The rearrangement links TRBV15 to TRBJ1-1, with 7 bases lining up with TRBD1. The CDR3 is made up of 14 amino acids. Trimming removed 2 bases from V and 5 bases from J; junction bases left unmatched: 5. The germline CDR1 and CDR2 sequences are LNHNV and YYDKDF (reference sequence).

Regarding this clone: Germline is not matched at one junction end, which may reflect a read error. The CDR3 reads CASSVGLAGGPSSNEQFF. In DNA, the CDR3 is TGTGCCAGCAGCGTAGGGCTAGCGGGAGGGCCATCCTCCAATGAGCAGTTCTTC. The genes are TRBV9 and TRBJ2-1, with 12 bases aligning to TRBD2. The CDR3 length is 18 residues. Germline V CDR1 and CDR2: SGDLS, YYNGEE.

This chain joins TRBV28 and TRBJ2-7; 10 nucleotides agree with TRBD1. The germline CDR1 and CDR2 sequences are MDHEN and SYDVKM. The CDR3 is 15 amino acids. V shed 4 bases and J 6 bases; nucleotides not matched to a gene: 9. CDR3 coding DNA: TGTGCCAGCAGTTCCACCGGGACAGGGGTGGGCGAGCAGTACTTC. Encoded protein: CASSSTGTGVGEQYF.

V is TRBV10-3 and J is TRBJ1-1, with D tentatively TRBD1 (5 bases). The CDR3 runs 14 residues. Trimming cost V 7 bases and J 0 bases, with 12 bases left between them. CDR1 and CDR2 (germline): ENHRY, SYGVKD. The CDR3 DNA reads TGTGCCATCAATTTCGACAGCATGAACACTGAAGCTTTCTTT. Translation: CAINFDSMNTEAFF.

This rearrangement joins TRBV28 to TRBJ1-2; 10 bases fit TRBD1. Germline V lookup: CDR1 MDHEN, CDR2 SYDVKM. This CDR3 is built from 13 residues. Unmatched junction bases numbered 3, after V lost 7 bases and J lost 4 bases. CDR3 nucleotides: TGTGCCAGCAAGGGACAGGGGCTCTATGGCTACACCTTC. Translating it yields CASKGQGLYGYTF.

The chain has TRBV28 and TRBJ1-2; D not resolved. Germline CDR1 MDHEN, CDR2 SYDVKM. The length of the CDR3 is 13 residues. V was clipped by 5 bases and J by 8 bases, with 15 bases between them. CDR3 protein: CASSGGLGGGYTF. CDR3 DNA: TGTGCCAGCAGTGGCGGACTCGGAGGGGGCTACACCTTC.

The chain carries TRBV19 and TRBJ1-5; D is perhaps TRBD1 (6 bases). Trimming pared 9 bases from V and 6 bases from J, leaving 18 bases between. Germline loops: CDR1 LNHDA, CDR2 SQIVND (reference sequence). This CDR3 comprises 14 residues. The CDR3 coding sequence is TGTGCCAGCCTAACAGGGAAGGCGGGTCAGCCCCAGCATTTT. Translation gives CASLTGKAGQPQHF.

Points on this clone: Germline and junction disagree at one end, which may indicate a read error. The CDR3 is CASSEDRPLRKSLDF. The CDR3 DNA follows: TGTGCCAGCAGTGAAGACAGGCCCCTCCGGAAGAGCCTGGACTTC. This chain joins TRBV28 and TRBJ2-7; D possibly corresponds to TRBD1 (6 bases). This CDR3 is built from 15 residues. Germline V CDR1 and CDR2: MDHEN, SYDVKM.

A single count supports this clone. CDR3 sequence (DNA): TGTGCCAGCGGATCTTGGACAGGCAACTCCGGGGAGCTGTTTTTT. Its translation is CASGSWTGNSGELFF. J is TRBJ2-2 and V is TRBV7-9, with 7 bases aligning to TRBD1. CDR1 and CDR2 (germline): SEHNR, FQNEAQ (reference sequence). J was trimmed by 6 bases and V by 8 bases; bases with no gene match: 12. The CDR3 is 15 residues long. The whole variable domain, filled in from reference TRBV7-9 and TRBJ2-2, reads DTGVSQNPRHKITKRGQNVTFRCDPISEHNRLYWYRQTLGQGPEFLTYFQNEAQLEKSRLLSDRFSAERPKGSFSTLEIQRTEQGDSAMYLCASGSWTGNSGELFFGEGSRLTVL.

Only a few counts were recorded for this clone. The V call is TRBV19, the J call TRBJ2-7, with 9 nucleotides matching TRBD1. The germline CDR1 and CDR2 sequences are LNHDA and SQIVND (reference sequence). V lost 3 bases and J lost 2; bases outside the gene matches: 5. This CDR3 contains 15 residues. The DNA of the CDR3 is TGTGCCAGTAGTATTAGAGGGGACAGGGCCTACGAGCAGTACTTC. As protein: CASSIRGDRAYEQYF.

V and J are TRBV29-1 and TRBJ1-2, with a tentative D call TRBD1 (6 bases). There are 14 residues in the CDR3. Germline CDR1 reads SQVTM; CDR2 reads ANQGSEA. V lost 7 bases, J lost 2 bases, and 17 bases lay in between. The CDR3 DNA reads TGCAGCGCACCAGACGGACAGTCGAACTATGGCTACACCTTC. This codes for CSAPDGQSNYGYTF.

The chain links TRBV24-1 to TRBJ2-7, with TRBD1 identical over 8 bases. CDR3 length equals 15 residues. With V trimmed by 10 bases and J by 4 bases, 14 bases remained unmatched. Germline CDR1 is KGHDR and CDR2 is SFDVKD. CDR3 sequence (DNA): TGTGCCACAAGCGCCACCGGGACAGGACGGTACGAGCAGTACTTC. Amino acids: CATSATGTGRYEQYF.

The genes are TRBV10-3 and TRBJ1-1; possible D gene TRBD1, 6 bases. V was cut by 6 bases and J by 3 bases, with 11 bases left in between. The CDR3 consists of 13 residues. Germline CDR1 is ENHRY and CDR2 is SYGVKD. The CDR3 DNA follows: TGTGCCATCAGGGAGACAGGAGACACTGAAGCTTTCTTT. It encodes CAIRETGDTEAFF.

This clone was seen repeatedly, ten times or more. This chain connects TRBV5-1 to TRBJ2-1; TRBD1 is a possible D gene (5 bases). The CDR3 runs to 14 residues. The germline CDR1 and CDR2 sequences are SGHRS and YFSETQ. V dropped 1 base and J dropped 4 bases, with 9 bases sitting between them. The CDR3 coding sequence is TGCGCCAGCAGCTTGTTAGGGGTGTACAATGAGCAGTTCTTC. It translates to CASSLLGVYNEQFF.

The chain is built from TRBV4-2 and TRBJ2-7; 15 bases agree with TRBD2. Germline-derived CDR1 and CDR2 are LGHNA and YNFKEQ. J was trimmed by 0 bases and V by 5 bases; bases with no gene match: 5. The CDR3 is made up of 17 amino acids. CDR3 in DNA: TGTGCCAGCAGCGTAGGACTAGCGGGAGGGGGCTCCTACGAGCAGTACTTC. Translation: CASSVGLAGGGSYEQYF.

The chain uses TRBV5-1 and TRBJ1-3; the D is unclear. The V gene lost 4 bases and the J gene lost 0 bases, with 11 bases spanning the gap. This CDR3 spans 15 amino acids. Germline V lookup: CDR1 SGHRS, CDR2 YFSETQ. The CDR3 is CASSPRSSSGNTIYF. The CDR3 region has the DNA TGCGCCAGCAGCCCGAGATCAAGCTCTGGAAACACCATATATTTT.

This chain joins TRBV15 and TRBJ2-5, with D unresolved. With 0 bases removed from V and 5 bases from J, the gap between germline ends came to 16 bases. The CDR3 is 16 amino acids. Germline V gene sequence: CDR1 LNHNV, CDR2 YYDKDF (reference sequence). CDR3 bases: TGTGCCACCAGCAGAGATCACCGTGGCCTTCTGGAGACCCAGTACTTC. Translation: CATSRDHRGLLETQYF.

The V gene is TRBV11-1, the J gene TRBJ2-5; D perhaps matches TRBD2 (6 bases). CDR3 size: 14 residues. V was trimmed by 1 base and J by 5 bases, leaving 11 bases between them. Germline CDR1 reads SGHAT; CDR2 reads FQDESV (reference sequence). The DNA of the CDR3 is TGTGCCAGCAGCTTAGGGGGGAGGCAGGAGACCCAGTACTTC. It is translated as CASSLGGRQETQYF.

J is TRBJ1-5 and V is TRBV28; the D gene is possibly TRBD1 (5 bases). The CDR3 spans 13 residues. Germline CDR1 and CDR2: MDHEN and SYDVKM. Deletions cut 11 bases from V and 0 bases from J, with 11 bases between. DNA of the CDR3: TGTGCCGTCCAGGGTTATAGCAATCAGCCCCAGCATTTT. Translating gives CAVQGYSNQPQHF. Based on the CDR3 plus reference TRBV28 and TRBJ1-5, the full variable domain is DVKVTQSSRYLVKRTGEKVFLECVQDMDHENMFWYRQDPGLGLRLIYFSYDVKMKEKGDIPEGYSVSREKKERFSLILESASTNQTSMYLCAVQGYSNQPQHFGDGTRLSIL.

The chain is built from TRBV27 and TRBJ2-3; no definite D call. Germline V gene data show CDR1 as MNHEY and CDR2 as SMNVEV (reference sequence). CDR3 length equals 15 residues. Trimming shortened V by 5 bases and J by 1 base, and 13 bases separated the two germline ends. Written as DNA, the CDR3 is TGTGCCAGCAGTCCCCCCCCCTGGCGCACAGATACGCAGTATTTT. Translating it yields CASSPPPWRTDTQYF.